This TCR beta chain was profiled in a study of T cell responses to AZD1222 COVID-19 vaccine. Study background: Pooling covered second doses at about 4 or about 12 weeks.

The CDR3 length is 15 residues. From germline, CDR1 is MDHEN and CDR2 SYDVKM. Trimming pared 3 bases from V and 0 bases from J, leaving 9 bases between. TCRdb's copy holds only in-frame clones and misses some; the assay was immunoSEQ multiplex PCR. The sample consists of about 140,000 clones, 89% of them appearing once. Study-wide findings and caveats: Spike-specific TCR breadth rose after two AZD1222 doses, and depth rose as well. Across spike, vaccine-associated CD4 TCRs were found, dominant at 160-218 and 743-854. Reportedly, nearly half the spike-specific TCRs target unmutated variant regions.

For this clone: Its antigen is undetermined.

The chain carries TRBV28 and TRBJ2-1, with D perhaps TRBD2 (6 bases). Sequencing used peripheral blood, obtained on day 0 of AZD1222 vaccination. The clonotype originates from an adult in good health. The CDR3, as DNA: TGTGCCAGCAGTTTGGGAGGTAGCTCCTACAATGAGCAGTTCTTC. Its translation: CASSLGGSSYNEQFF.